The 19 T cell receptor beta chains below come from one sample, sequenced in a study of early T cells in non-severe SARS-CoV-2 infection (TCRdb year 2021). The library was produced with 5' RACE. The instrument was a NextSeq 500. TCRdb reran the public reads through fastp at Q25 and MiXCR, keeping productive beta chains. Merged by CDR3 protein, the rows form single entries marked with the most common genes and DNA. This sample is represented by roughly 38,000 distinct CDR3 sequences; 4.5% to 7% of them were singletons. 4% to 4.5% of the sample rests with the top ten. Sample: whole blood, taken at baseline. The receptors were gathered from an adult who was a healthcare worker with PCR-confirmed SARS-CoV-2 infection or an uninfected control (not recorded which).

This clonotype was counted at least ten times. The gene calls are TRBV10-3 and TRBJ2-1; possibly TRBD1 for D (7 bases). V was trimmed by 2 bases and J by 8 bases, leaving 13 bases between them. The germline CDR1 and CDR2 sequences are ENHRY and SYGVKD. CDR3 size: 14 residues. The CDR3 coding sequence is TGTGCCATCAGTGAGGGGACAGCGGGCTATGAGCAGTTCTTC. Translation gives CAISEGTAGYEQFF.

This clonotype was observed at least ten times. The genes are TRBV5-8 and TRBJ2-3, with 14 bases aligning to TRBD2. CDR1 and CDR2 from the germline V gene are SGHTS and YDEGEE. The CDR3 runs 16 residues. V was clipped by 2 bases and J by 3 bases; unmatched bases: 2. DNA for the CDR3: TGTGCCAGCAGCTTAGGACTAGCGGGAGGAACAGATACGCAGTATTTT. Its protein is CASSLGLAGGTDTQYF.

The sample holds many counts of this clonotype. This chain links TRBV5-1 with TRBJ1-2, with 9 bases fitting TRBD1. With V trimmed by 5 bases and J by 8 bases, 10 bases remained unmatched. Germline CDR1 is SGHRS and CDR2 is YFSETQ. The CDR3 covers 14 residues. CDR3 loop: CASRREQGANGYTF. The CDR3 DNA sequence: TGCGCCAGCAGACGGGAACAGGGGGCGAACGGCTACACCTTC.

This clonotype was seen many times. V usage is TRBV2 and J usage is TRBJ2-7; D gene unclear. V lost 1 base, J lost 6 bases, and 4 bases lay in between. Germline values: CDR1 SNHLY, CDR2 FYNNEI. This CDR3 is built from 11 residues. CDR3 region: CASSEEVEQYF. The CDR3 DNA sequence: TGTGCCAGCAGTGAAGAGGTCGAGCAGTACTTC.

The chain uses TRBV11-2 and TRBJ2-7; unclear D gene. The V end was cut by 3 bases, the J end by 2 bases, with 17 bases between. Germline V CDR1 and CDR2: SGHAT, FQNNGV. The CDR3 is 16 amino acids. The CDR3 region is CASSFIKGQVTYEQYF. CDR3 sequence (DNA): TGTGCCAGCAGCTTCATCAAGGGCCAGGTTACCTACGAGCAGTACTTC.

This chain uses TRBV5-1 with TRBJ2-2; maybe TRBD2 (5 bases). The CDR3 is made up of 14 amino acids. Germline V gene data show CDR1 as SGHRS and CDR2 as YFSETQ. Trimming removed 7 bases at V and 3 bases at J, with 13 bases between. For the CDR3, the DNA is TGCGCCAGCCGGCGAGGGCGATACACCGGGGAGCTGTTTTTT. Translated, it gives CASRRGRYTGELFF.

This clonotype came up many times. V is TRBV15 and J is TRBJ1-1; D ambiguous. The CDR3 has 13 residues. CDR1 and CDR2 from the germline V gene are LNHNV and YYDKDF (reference sequence). Trimming stripped 4 bases from V and 2 bases from J, with 8 bases between. The chain's CDR3 is CATSMSFNTEAFF. CDR3 in DNA: TGTGCCACCAGCATGAGTTTCAACACTGAAGCTTTCTTT.

This clonotype turned up a few times. J is TRBJ1-1 and V is TRBV27, with 9 nucleotides matching TRBD1. The J segment lost 4 bases and the V segment lost 3 bases, leaving 3 bases of the junction unmatched. This CDR3 is built from 14 residues. Germline loops: CDR1 MNHEY, CDR2 SMNVEV (reference sequence). For the CDR3, the DNA is TGTGCCAGCAGTTTCCGACAGGGGGGCACTGAAGCTTTCTTT. Residues: CASSFRQGGTEAFF.

This clonotype was observed at least ten times. CDR3 DNA sequence: TGTGCCAGTACGTCGACGGTCTCATGGGGGACCGGGGAGCTGTTTTTT. Protein product: CASTSTVSWGTGELFF. V usage is TRBV19 and J usage is TRBJ2-2; D tentatively fits TRBD1 or TRBD2 (5 bases each). The length of the CDR3 is 16 residues. Germline assignment: CDR1 LNHDA and CDR2 SQIVND (reference sequence). V shed 7 bases and J shed 5 bases, with 20 bases lying between them.

Ten or more counts support this clonotype. The CDR3 reads CASSKTTAREKLFF. DNA of the CDR3: TGTGCCAGCAGCAAAACTACGGCCAGGGAAAAACTGTTTTTT. The chain recombines TRBV7-2 with TRBJ1-4; D unresolved. The CDR3 runs to 14 residues. In germline, CDR1 is SGHTA, CDR2 FQGNSA. V was cut by 5 bases and J by 8 bases, with 15 bases left in between.

Many counts were recorded for this clonotype. The chain links TRBV6-6 to TRBJ2-2; 9 nucleotides line up with TRBD1. Germline CDR1 and CDR2: MNHNY and SVGAGI (reference sequence). The length of the CDR3 is 17 residues. J gave up 3 bases and V 7 bases, and 12 bases lay outside the gene matches. The CDR3 is CASTPPPGQGDTGELFF. For the CDR3, the DNA is TGTGCCAGCACCCCTCCCCCGGGACAGGGAGACACCGGGGAGCTGTTTTTT.

There are many counts of this clonotype. V and J are TRBV11-2 and TRBJ2-5; D is ambiguous. The CDR3 sequence is 12 residues long. Germline CDR1 SGHAT, CDR2 FQNNGV. Trimming removed 2 bases from V and 2 bases from J, with 3 bases in between. Written as DNA, the CDR3 is TGTGCCAGCAGCTTATTACAAGAGACCCAGTACTTC. Amino acids: CASSLLQETQYF.

This clonotype was observed a few times. V gene TRBV6-1 combines with J gene TRBJ1-1, with 10 bases aligning to TRBD1. Losses at the gene ends were 5 bases for V and 8 bases for J; bases not matched to a gene: 5. The CDR3 contains 13 residues. Germline values: CDR1 MNHNS, CDR2 SASEGT. CDR3 sequence: CASSIGQGGEAFF. The CDR3 DNA sequence: TGTGCCAGCAGTATTGGACAGGGGGGAGAAGCTTTCTTT.

This clonotype was observed at least ten times. J is TRBJ1-6 and V is TRBV30; no clear D. Trimming pared 5 bases from V and 7 bases from J, leaving 9 bases between. CDR1 is GTSNPN, CDR2 SVGIG, per germline (reference sequence). This CDR3 is 12 amino acids long. The CDR3 DNA is TGTGCCTGGGGACGGGTGAATTCACCCCTCCACTTT. It encodes CAWGRVNSPLHF.

At least ten counts were recorded for this clonotype. This chain uses TRBV29-1 with TRBJ2-7; perhaps TRBD2 as D (6 bases). Per germline, CDR1 SQVTM and CDR2 ANQGSEA. V was cut by 7 bases and J by 4 bases, with 11 bases left in between. The CDR3 contains 11 residues. In DNA form, the CDR3 reads TGCAGCGGGGGGGAGGATTACGAGCAGTACTTC. Translating it yields CSGGEDYEQYF.

In this sample, this clonotype turned up many times. The rearrangement links TRBV12-3 or TRBV12-4 to TRBJ1-5; D is ambiguous. The CDR3 is 15 amino acids. The V end lost 6 bases, the J end lost 0 bases, and 12 bases lay between the germline ends. The CDR3 nucleotides are TGTGCCAGCAGCTACGGACGGAATAGCAATCAGCCCCAGCATTTT. Translating it yields CASSYGRNSNQPQHF.

The chain has TRBV4-3 and TRBJ1-1; perhaps TRBD1 as D (5 bases). The ends were cut back, 3 bases at V and 6 bases at J, with 14 bases in the middle. Germline V gene data show CDR1 as LGHNA and CDR2 as YSLEER. There are 14 residues in the CDR3. DNA for the CDR3: TGCGCCAGCAGCCATGATTTCGTGGGGCCTGAAGCTTTCTTT. Residues: CASSHDFVGPEAFF.

In its sample, this clonotype was seen many times. The J gene is TRBJ2-7, the V gene TRBV11-1, with D perhaps matching TRBD1 (6 bases). Trimming left V 1 base short and J 3 bases short, with 13 bases between. The CDR3 length is 15 residues. Germline CDR1 reads SGHAT; CDR2 reads FQDESV (reference sequence). The CDR3 here is CASSLDREALYEQYF. The CDR3 coding sequence is TGTGCCAGCAGCTTAGACAGGGAAGCCCTCTACGAGCAGTACTTC. The whole variable domain, remainder taken from reference TRBV11-1 and TRBJ2-7, is EAEVAQSPRYKITEKSQAVAFWCDPISGHATLYWYRQILGQGPELLVQFQDESVVDDSQLPKDRFSAERLKGVDSTLKIQPAELGDSAMYLCASSLDREALYEQYFGPGTRLTVT.

This clonotype was counted only a few times. The rearrangement joins TRBV2 to TRBJ2-3; 9 positions match TRBD2. Germline V gene sequence: CDR1 SNHLY, CDR2 FYNNEI. The CDR3 covers 15 residues. V shed 4 bases and J 5 bases; nucleotides not matched to a gene: 7. The DNA of the CDR3 is TGTGCCAGCAGTGTGTGGCGGGGGGGCGGAGATACGCAGTATTTT. Translation gives CASSVWRGGGDTQYF.